These T cell receptor beta chains were read from a single sample in a study of shared clonotypes between healthy human individuals. Produced via immunoSEQ multiplex PCR; TCRdb's table is partial and in-frame only. Of 950,000 to 1,100,000 clones in the sample, around 74% were seen once. The specimen sequenced was memory CD4+ T cells sorted from blood. The receptors come from a man younger than 35 in good health. Both conserved end residues are part of each CDR3. A D gene is named only where the DNA matches it firmly.

v_call | d_call | cdr3_aa
TRBV11-2 | . | CASSPYGVSYSYEQYF
TRBV28 | . | CASSLARLNYGYTF
TRBV5-5 | TRBD1 | CASNPSGTGGPYEQYF
TRBV6-5 | . | CASSYRADYEQYF
TRBV5-1 | . | CASSLTVTTNNEQFF
TRBV25-1 | . | CASSESEGNIQYF
TRBV19 | . | CASGDRWGTQYF
TRBV6-6 | TRBD1 | CASSPGTGYEQYF
TRBV11-1 | TRBD1 | CASSNRGTNEKLFF
TRBV19 | TRBD1 | CASNQEGGGLYGYTF
TRBV4-1 | . | CASSQLNMGFQETQYF
TRBV9 | TRBD1 | CASSVGPQGQEGYTF
TRBV6-1 | . | CASSESYNEQFF
TRBV30 | . | CAWSVRSRETQYF
TRBV5-1 | . | CASTVGLIPGELFF
TRBV5-1 | TRBD2 | CASSPGAGGYEQYF
TRBV16 | . | CASSQSRTVNTGELFF
TRBV7-2 | TRBD2 | CASSLAAGVAGGLNEQFF
TRBV7-3 | TRBD1 | CASSLGQGPNEQFF
TRBV18 | . | CASSPYRQDLGTQYF
TRBV5-6 | . | CASSPGGYGYTF
TRBV5-6 | . | CASIPLGQPYGYTF
TRBV5-1 | TRBD2 | CASSRTTSGGHEQFF
TRBV2 | . | CASSGRLGLQETQYF
TRBV5-1 | . | CASSLRSGVNTGELFF
TRBV5-1 | TRBD2 | CASSLGGRTRAPNEQFF
TRBV19 | TRBD1 | CASTTGQGRRNTEAFF
TRBV11-1 | . | CASSFGQTNNEQFF
TRBV19 | . | CASSTPPETQYF
TRBV18 | . | CASSLAEEGTEAFF
TRBV5-1 | . | CASSSHTGLAETQYF
TRBV28 | . | CASSLMGTEAFF
TRBV7-9 | . | CASSLSYSYNEQFF
TRBV11-3 | TRBD1 | CASSTGQGGTDTQYF
TRBV5-8 | . | CASSLVQPQHF
TRBV6-5 | . | CASSYRGRTEAFF
TRBV28 | TRBD2 | CASSQTPASGLTRADTQYF
TRBV6-1 | . | CATAARVGYTF
TRBV30 | . | CAWSVSASGELFF
TRBV19 | . | CASTIGVGEKLFF
TRBV2 | . | CASSETTGGHGYTF
TRBV5-3 | . | CARDCPDGFF
TRBV2 | TRBD1 | CASSSDRVGTDTQYF
TRBV19 | TRBD1 | CASRQGASYGYTF
TRBV2 | TRBD2 | CASSGPSGAGTQYF
TRBV10-2 | TRBD2 | CASSEFAPGTSSPDIQYF
TRBV5-1 | . | CASSLEGPGKNTEAFF
TRBV7-2 | TRBD1 | CASSLSWGQSYEQYF
TRBV11-2 | . | CASSMIAGATEAFF
TRBV5-6 | . | CASSSGQVYQPQHF
TRBV7-2 | TRBD1 | CASSLTGGNIQYF
TRBV27 | . | CASSPLSVGTYNYGYTF
TRBV18 | . | CASSTGARDTQYF
TRBV19 | TRBD2 | CASSPRPGLAGETQYF
TRBV21-1 | . | CASSNRDTPYEQYF
TRBV30 | . | CAWSATGGTDTQYF
TRBV30 | TRBD1 | CAWWDRFSGNTIYF
TRBV29-1 | TRBD2 | CSVDVGGATEQFF
TRBV6-6 | . | CASSLGSAPYSEEQYF
TRBV6-1 | . | CASTGIRYEQYF